A single T cell receptor (beta chain) is shown here with its context. What it recognizes is unknown. Repertoires were generated with immunoSEQ multiplex PCR, while TCRdb's copy carries only in-frame clones and drops some. The sample has about 2.3 million clones, over 85% seen once. This sample stems from a study of shared clonotypes between healthy human individuals. The authors divided CD4+ cells into CD45RA+ naive and CD45RA-negative memory subsets. Study conclusions and caveats: When compared with the clonotypes that were shared by all four sorted-subset donors, the non-shared clonotypes turned out to have lower generation probabilities. Larger estimated richness was generally seen in naive subsets than in memory subsets.

This TCR derives from a man in his late teens or twenties in good health. Some clones in this sample may be carry-over from other donors' samples. The sequenced sample was naive CD4+ T cells from PBMCs. The sample's subset: CD45RA+ positively selected.

The CDR3 DNA reads as TGTGCCAGCAGCCCCGACGGGGGGGGGAGGCCCCAGCATTTT. This encodes CASSPDGGGRPQHF. This chain connects TRBV9 to TRBJ1-5; perhaps TRBD1 as D (5 bases). Trimming stripped 4 bases from V and 9 bases from J, with 17 bases between. CDR3 length equals 14 residues. The germline CDR1 and CDR2 sequences are SGDLS and YYNGEE.